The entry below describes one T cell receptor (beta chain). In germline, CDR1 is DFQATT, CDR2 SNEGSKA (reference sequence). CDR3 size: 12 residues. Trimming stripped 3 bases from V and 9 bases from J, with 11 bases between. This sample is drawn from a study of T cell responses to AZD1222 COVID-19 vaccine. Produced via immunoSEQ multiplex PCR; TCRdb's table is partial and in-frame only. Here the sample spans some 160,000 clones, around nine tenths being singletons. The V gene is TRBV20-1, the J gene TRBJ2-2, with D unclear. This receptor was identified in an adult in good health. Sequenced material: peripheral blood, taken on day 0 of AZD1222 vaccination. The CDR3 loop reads CSASSGKRELFF. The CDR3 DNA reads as TGCAGTGCTAGTAGTGGCAAAAGGGAGCTGTTTTTT.